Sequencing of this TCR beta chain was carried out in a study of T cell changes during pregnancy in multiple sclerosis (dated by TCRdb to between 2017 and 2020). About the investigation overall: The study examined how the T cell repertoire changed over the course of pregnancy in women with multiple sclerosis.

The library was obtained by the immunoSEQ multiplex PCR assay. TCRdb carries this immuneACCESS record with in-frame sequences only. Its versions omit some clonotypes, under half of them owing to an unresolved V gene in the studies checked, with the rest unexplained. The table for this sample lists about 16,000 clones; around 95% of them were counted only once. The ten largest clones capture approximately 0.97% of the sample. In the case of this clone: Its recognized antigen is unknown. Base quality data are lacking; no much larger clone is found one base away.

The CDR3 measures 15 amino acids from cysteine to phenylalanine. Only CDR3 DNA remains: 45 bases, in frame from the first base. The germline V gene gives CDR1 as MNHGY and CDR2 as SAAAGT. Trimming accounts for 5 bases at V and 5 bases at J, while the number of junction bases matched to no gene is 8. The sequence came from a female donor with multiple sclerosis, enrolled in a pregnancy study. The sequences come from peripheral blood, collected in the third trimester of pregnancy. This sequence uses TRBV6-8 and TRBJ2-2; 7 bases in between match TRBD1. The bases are TGTGCCAGCAGTGAGACAGGGATTACGACCGGGGAGCTGTTTTTT. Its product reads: CASSETGITTGELFF.